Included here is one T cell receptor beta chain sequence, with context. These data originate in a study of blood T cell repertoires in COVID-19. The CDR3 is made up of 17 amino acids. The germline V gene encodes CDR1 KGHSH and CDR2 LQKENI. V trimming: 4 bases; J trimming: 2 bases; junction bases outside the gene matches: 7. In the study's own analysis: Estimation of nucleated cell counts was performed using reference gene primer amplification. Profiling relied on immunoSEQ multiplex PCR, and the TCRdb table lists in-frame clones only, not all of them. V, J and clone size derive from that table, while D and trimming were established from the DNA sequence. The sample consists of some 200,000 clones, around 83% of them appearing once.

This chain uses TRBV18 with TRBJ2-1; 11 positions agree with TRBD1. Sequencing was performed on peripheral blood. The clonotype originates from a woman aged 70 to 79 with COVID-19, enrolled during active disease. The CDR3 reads CASSRIGQGATYNEQFF. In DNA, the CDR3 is TGTGCCAGCTCACGGATTGGACAGGGGGCCACCTACAATGAGCAGTTCTTC.